These 10 T cell receptor beta chains share one sample of origin, sequenced in a study of blood T cell repertoires in COVID-19. Some clones are missing from TCRdb's copy, which holds only in-frame ones; the method was immunoSEQ multiplex PCR. The profile shows 220,000 or so clones, approximately 90% of them singletons. Sequencing was carried out using peripheral blood. The receptors here all came from a man aged 55 to 70 with COVID-19, enrolled during active disease.

This CDR3 reads CASSESETSGIEAGELFF. The CDR3 coding sequence is TGCGCCAGCAGTGAGTCAGAGACTAGCGGGATAGAGGCCGGGGAGCTGTTTTTT. The rearrangement uses TRBV10-1 and TRBJ2-2; 11 bases fit TRBD2. CDR3 length equals 18 residues. The V gene end was trimmed by 0 bases and the J gene end by 6 bases; junction bases not matched to a gene: 9. CDR1 WNHNN and CDR2 SYGVQD come from the germline V gene (reference sequence).

This clone was counted a single time. The chain employs TRBV4-3 and TRBJ1-2, with a possible D match to TRBD1 (5 bases). CDR3 size: 16 residues. The V and J ends lost 2 bases and 2 bases respectively, with 15 bases between them. From germline, CDR1 is LGHNA and CDR2 YSLEER. CDR3 nucleotides: TGCGCCAGCAGCCAAAACCCGACAGTTACCAACTATGGCTACACCTTC. This translates into CASSQNPTVTNYGYTF.

The rearrangement links TRBV10-3 to TRBJ2-7, with 12 positions matching TRBD1. Germline assignment: CDR1 ENHRY and CDR2 SYGVKD. Trimming removed 6 bases from V and 6 bases from J; junction bases left unmatched: 6. This CDR3 region has 14 residues. CDR3 in DNA: TGTGCCATCAGCCGGGACAGGGGGCACGTCGAGCAGTACTTC. The encoded protein is CAISRDRGHVEQYF.

This clone was seen just once. The chain employs TRBV24-1 and TRBJ2-1, with 10 positions matching TRBD2. The CDR3 is 16 residues long. CDR1 and CDR2 from the germline V gene are KGHDR and SFDVKD. The ends lost 1 base at V and 7 bases at J; junction bases unmatched: 6. CDR3 nucleotide sequence: TGTGCCACCAGTGATTTCGTTACTAGCGGGAAAAATGAGCAGTTCTTC. It is translated as CATSDFVTSGKNEQFF.

The chain uses TRBV6-2 or TRBV6-3 and TRBJ2-7; 8 bases fit TRBD2. V lost 2 bases and J lost 6; bases outside the gene matches: 9. The CDR3 is 15 residues long. CDR1 is MNHEY, CDR2 SVGEGT, per germline. Here the CDR3 reads CASSYGLAATVEQYF. CDR3 nucleotides: TGTGCCAGCAGTTACGGACTAGCCGCTACGGTCGAGCAGTACTTC.

The gene calls are TRBV30 and TRBJ2-7, with D uncertain. The CDR3 length is 18 residues. The V end lost 4 bases, the J end lost 0 bases, and 25 bases lay between the germline ends. Germline V gene sequence: CDR1 GTSNPN, CDR2 SVGIG (reference sequence). Written as DNA, the CDR3 is TGTGCCTGGACCCTTAATCTTCGCAGATGGTCTAGCTCCTACGAGCAGTACTTC. Amino acid sequence: CAWTLNLRRWSSSYEQYF.

The rearrangement uses TRBV10-3 and TRBJ1-5, with 7 bases fitting TRBD1. The J segment lost 13 bases and the V segment lost 0 bases, leaving 9 bases of the junction unmatched. From germline, CDR1 is ENHRY and CDR2 SYGVKD. CDR3 size: 14 residues. The CDR3 spells CAISESTGKGPQHF. The CDR3 DNA reads TGTGCCATCAGTGAGTCGACAGGGAAGGGACCTCAGCATTTT.

V is TRBV3-1 (or the pseudogene TRBV3-2) and J is TRBJ2-1, with 12 bases identical to TRBD2. Germline V gene lookup returns CDR1 LGHDT and CDR2 YNNKEL (reference sequence). V lost 1 base to trimming and J lost 8 bases; unmatched junction nucleotides: 6. CDR3 length equals 16 residues. CDR3 sequence: CASSQGTSGTWDEQFF. Here the CDR3 DNA reads TGTGCCAGCAGCCAAGGGACTAGCGGGACCTGGGATGAGCAGTTCTTC.

The chain is built from TRBV4-3 and TRBJ1-2; the D is unclear. This CDR3 has 14 amino acids. V lost 1 base to trimming and J lost 4 bases, with 10 bases between them. Per germline, CDR1 LGHNA and CDR2 YSLEER. This chain's CDR3 is CASSQGRGPYGYTF. CDR3 coding DNA: TGCGCCAGCAGCCAAGGTCGGGGTCCCTATGGCTACACCTTC.

V and J are TRBV6-1 and TRBJ2-7, with D maybe TRBD1 (5 bases). The CDR3 covers 14 residues. The germline CDR1 and CDR2 sequences are MNHNS and SASEGT. Trimming stripped 3 bases from V and 0 bases from J, with 9 bases between. As DNA, the CDR3 is TGTGCCAGCAGTGACACAGGCCGCTCCTACGAGCAGTACTTC. Translated: CASSDTGRSYEQYF.